This TCR beta chain was retrieved from a study of PD-1 blockade in mismatch repair-deficient tumors (TCRdb year 2017). Regarding the study in general: Between late 2013 and September 2016, the trial enrolled 86 consecutive patients with over nine mismatch repair-deficient cancer types, every one of whom had been previously treated and was progressing. Tumor-associated T cell clones were tracked in the peripheral blood of patients responding to PD-1 blockade by deep sequencing of TCR CDR3 regions.

For every enrolled patient, mismatch repair deficiency was confirmed by either polymerase chain reaction or immunohistochemistry. A few patients who responded to pembrolizumab therapy underwent TCR sequencing. Pembrolizumab PD-1 blockade was prospectively tested in advanced mismatch repair-deficient cancers, regardless of tissue of origin, in the phase II trial. Peripheral blood T cell samples were serially collected before and at multiple times after PD-1 blockade was started. Blood sampling times were reported as weeks after the first pembrolizumab dose. Library preparation used the immunoSEQ multiplex PCR assay. The source is immuneACCESS, and TCRdb retained only in-frame sequences with V and J called. Part of the clones is not carried over; for the studies checked, unresolved V genes explain less than half of this, and the remainder is unexplained. The sample has fewer than 45,000 clones on record, approximately 84% of them singletons. The top ten clones comprise about 4% of the sample.

According to the germline V gene, CDR1 reads SGHDN and CDR2 reads FVKESK. Between the V and J ends, shortened by 2 bases and 6 bases respectively, the junction contains 11 bases. There are 13 amino acids in the CDR3, from cysteine to phenylalanine inclusive. Just the 39-base CDR3 DNA is kept, in frame starting at base 1. Study-wide findings and limitations: After pembrolizumab, tumor-resident clones, which were often undetectable in blood before treatment, expanded rapidly and then contracted, generally ahead of radiologic responses.

As concerns this clone: Its binding antigen is unknown. Base qualities are missing; no much larger clone stands one base away.

This chain joins TRBV14 to TRBJ2-7; TRBD2 is a weak D gene call, 6 bases matching. The sample here was peripheral blood, taken roughly 75 weeks after starting pembrolizumab. The clonotype comes from an adult with mismatch repair-deficient cancer. The base sequence is TGTGCCAGCAGCCAAACGGGCGGGGCCGAGCAGTACTTC. It is translated as CASSQTGGAEQYF.